Sequencing of this T cell receptor (beta chain) was carried out in a study of shared clonotypes between healthy human individuals (dated by TCRdb to 2020 to 2021). Looking at the study overall: A few men and a couple of women, aged 18 to 49 years, made up the cohort. Blood TCR repertoires of a handful of healthy adults were deeply sequenced to estimate repertoire size and the extent of clonotype sharing between individuals. Each donor's leukapheresis produced roughly between roughly 0.85 and 9.5 billion PBMCs. To increase sequencing depth and limit assay-specific biases, different laboratories used diverse techniques to prepare libraries and sequence TCR repertoires. For each donor, three plates each were used for CD4 naive and CD4 memory, two plates were used for CD8 naive, and one plate was used for CD8 memory. Study-wide findings and limitations: Pairwise subsampling led to the expectation that sequencing depth would affect the degree of clonotype sharing among donors. Because the study included a small number of donors, the genetic and exposure-history diversity represented was limited. Across a handful of donors, around 5.4% of naive CD4, approximately 3.5% of naive CD8, around 2.1% of memory CD4, and 0.4% of memory CD8 clonotypes were shared. Naive subsets generally had larger estimated clonotype richness than memory subsets did. Only blood was sampled, and tissue TCR repertoires likely differ from those in blood. Rarefaction of sorted-subset datasets indicated incomplete sequencing despite the large sequencing depth. Clonotypes shared by all four sorted-subset donors showed higher generation probabilities than non-shared clonotypes.

CD8 naive samples were obtained by positive selection for CCR7 among CD45RO-negative cells, yielding a CD45RA+CCR7+ population from which TemRA cells were excluded. The donors were healthy, HIV-negative adults who had no recently reported acute infections or vaccinations. Every donor was a Caucasian adult residing in Nashville, Tennessee, USA. Blood was obtained by leukapheresis, after which PBMCs were separated by Ficoll-Histopaque density gradient centrifugation and cryopreserved in liquid nitrogen vapor phase. Analytical flow cytometry was used to check the purity and quantity of every magnetically sorted T cell population. Each sorted fraction had its genomic DNA isolated and then quantified by UV absorbance on a Nanodrop 2000c. Details on this clone: Its antigen is still unknown. The sample holds no much larger clone one base away, and base qualities are not on file.

Using the deep immunoSEQ assay, multiplex PCR amplified TCR CDR3 regions from genomic DNA. Extracted genomic DNA from each cell subset was spread evenly across all wells of several immunoSEQ 96-well plates, with each plate serving as a replicate. Each replicate PCR for sorted subsets received around 200 ng genomic DNA, equal to around 32,000 T cell genomes. Purified libraries were quantified with a Qubit 3.0 fluorometer, sized on a Bioanalyzer 2100, and re-quantified with the KAPA Library Quantification kit. Every immunoSEQ 96-well plate was sequenced on a separate single-read 150-cycle Illumina NextSeq 550 flow cell. Per the authors' processing: Because only junctional sequences without quality scores were contained in the immunoSEQ output, filtering matching that applied to full-length reads could not be performed. Sequences were annotated with PyIR, a Python wrapper for IgBLAST v1.9, using IMGT germline references to assign V/J genes and CDR3. Reads were filtered out if the reads had weak V/J assignments (E-value above 1e-6), no CDR3, stop codons, out-of-frame junctions, or ambiguous translated residues. V3J clonotypes were defined as sequences sharing an identical inferred V gene, J gene, and CDR3 amino acid sequence. The percentage overlap between two repertoires was calculated by dividing the number of shared unique clonotypes by the size of the smaller repertoire. Three approaches were used to assess repertoire richness: RTK rarefaction, the Chao1 estimator, and Recon v2.1 estimates of unobserved clonotypes. OLGA was used to compute generation probabilities for all TCRbeta clonotypes that the gDNA method yielded from a handful of donors. TCRdb provides this immuneACCESS table in a form limited to in-frame rearrangements. Some clones are lacking; in checked studies, under half of them reflect an unresolved V gene, and why the rest are absent is not known. That table furnishes V, J and clone size, whereas the DNA furnished D and trimming. In all, the sample holds some 2 million clones, and about 95% of those were seen once. The ten top clones hold 0.9% to 1.3% of the sample.

The germline V gene supplies CDR1 SNHLY and CDR2 FYNNEI. There are 14 amino acids in the CDR3, from cysteine to phenylalanine inclusive. The kept DNA is CDR3 alone, 42 bases in frame from the first base. Unmatched junction bases come to 6, with V trimmed by 6 bases and J by 6 bases. This receptor was obtained from a man younger than 35 in good health. The sample was naive CD8+ T cells sorted from blood. This specimen's cell subset or site label, per the study, means: CD45RA+CCR7+. The chain is made from TRBV2 and TRBJ2-4; the junction holds 9 bases that match TRBD2. The encoded CDR3 is CASRWTSEGNIQYF. The nucleotide sequence is TGTGCCAGCAGATGGACTAGCGAAGGAAACATTCAGTACTTC.